This T cell receptor (beta chain) was sequenced during a study of cytomegalovirus exposure and HLA in healthy donors. Both 60 Vbeta primers and 13 Jbeta primers went into the PCR. Measured with immunoSEQ multiplex PCR; TCRdb has only the in-frame clones, and not every one. The data hold about 200,000 clones, with roughly 80% observed a single time. Study-wide results and caveats: In a later analysis, a genetic analysis reported fewer productive-TCR N-insertions in an Asian-associated ancestry cluster than the cohort average. A few V segments could not be told apart, such as TRBV6-2 and TRBV6-3, and were left out.

Trimming at V came to 5 bases and at J to 5 bases, leaving 11 bases not matched to a gene. Germline V gene lookup returns CDR1 SGHAT and CDR2 FQNNGV. CDR3 size: 16 residues. This clone has a handful of counts. Antigen: not known. The sequenced material came from PBMCs. This chain connects TRBV11-2 to TRBJ2-1, with 8 bases aligning to TRBD1. This sequence was found in a woman in her twenties or thirties in good health and CMV-seropositive. The CDR3: CASSLRGQGRNNEQFF. Here the CDR3 DNA reads TGTGCCAGCAGCCTACGAGGACAGGGTCGGAACAATGAGCAGTTCTTC.